This TCR beta chain was recovered during a study of cytomegalovirus exposure and HLA in healthy donors. Study observations and caveats: It was in a later analysis that TCR association rates were seen to vary by HLA locus, highest for DRB1 and lowest for HLA-C. HLA restriction was apparent for most CMV-associated TCR beta chains in a later analysis. High sensitivity and specificity were reportedly achieved when the classifier diagnosed cytomegalovirus status. The authors listed 180 or so TCR beta chains as cytomegalovirus-associated.

Remarks on this clone: Its specificity is not known.

The primer mix had 60 Vbeta and 13 Jbeta primers. Sequencing used immunoSEQ multiplex PCR; TCRdb keeps in-frame clones, though not all of them. In total, the table holds about 51,000 clones. The clonotype originates from a female donor in good health and CMV-seronegative. The sample comprised PBMCs.

The CDR3 DNA is TGCGCCAGCAGCCTCGGCCAGGGGGCCCCCTACGAGCAGTACTTC. Translating gives CASSLGQGAPYEQYF. The rearrangement uses TRBV4-1 and TRBJ2-7, with 8 bases fitting TRBD1. The CDR3 totals 15 residues. CDR1 MGHRA and CDR2 YSYEKL come from the germline V gene. V lost 4 bases to trimming and J lost 2 bases; unmatched junction nucleotides: 7.